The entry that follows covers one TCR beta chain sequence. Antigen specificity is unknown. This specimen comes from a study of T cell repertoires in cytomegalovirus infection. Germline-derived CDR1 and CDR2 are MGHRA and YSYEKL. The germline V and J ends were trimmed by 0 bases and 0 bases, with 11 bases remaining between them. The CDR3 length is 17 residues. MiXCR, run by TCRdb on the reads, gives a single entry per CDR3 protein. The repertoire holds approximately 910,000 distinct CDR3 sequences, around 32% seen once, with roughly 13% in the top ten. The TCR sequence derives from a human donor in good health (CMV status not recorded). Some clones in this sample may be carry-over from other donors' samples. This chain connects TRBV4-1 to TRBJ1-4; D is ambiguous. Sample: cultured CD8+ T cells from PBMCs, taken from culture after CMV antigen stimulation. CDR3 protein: CASSQDSDTPTNEKLFF. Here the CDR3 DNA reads TGCGCCAGCAGCCAAGATTCAGACACCCCAACTAATGAAAAACTGTTTTTT.